This is a list of T cell receptor beta chains from one sample in a study of cytomegalovirus exposure and HLA in healthy donors. Data came from immunoSEQ multiplex PCR; TCRdb stores just in-frame clones and leaves some out. Among roughly 200,000 clones, 77% were seen once, and the ten largest hold more than 3.5%. Material: PBMCs. Every receptor here comes from a woman aged 60-75 years in good health and CMV-seropositive. CDR3s include the opening cysteine and the closing phenylalanine or tryptophan. The D gene is left open where the match is weak. Size tells how often a clone was seen (once, few, many) or the class of an expanded clone, and some rows leave it out.

TRBV28,.,.,TRBJ1-3,CASSPPRGNTIYF,TGTGCCAGCAGCCCTCCGAGGGGAAACACCATATATTTT
TRBV30,.,.,TRBJ2-7,CAWSPPRGRVGEQYF,TGCGCCTGGAGCCCACCGAGGGGGAGAGTGGGCGAGCAGTACTTC
TRBV4-3,.,.,TRBJ2-3,CASSQDGFGKRDTQYF,TGCGCCAGCAGCCAAGATGGGTTCGGAAAGCGGGATACGCAGTATTTT
TRBV2,.,.,TRBJ1-1,CASINRDTEAFF,TGTGCCAGCATTAACAGGGACACTGAAGCTTTCTTT
TRBV27,few,TRBD2,TRBJ2-1,CASSLRRGEKQFF,TGTGCCAGCAGTTTACGGCGGGGGGAGAAGCAGTTCTTC
TRBV5-1,once,TRBD1,TRBJ2-5,CASSQQGSAETQYF,TGCGCCAGCAGCCAACAGGGGTCCGCAGAGACCCAGTACTTC
TRBV2,.,.,TRBJ1-1,CASSQRGTEAFF,TGTGCCAGCAGTCAAAGGGGAACTGAAGCTTTCTTT
TRBV19,.,.,TRBJ1-5,CATLGDNQPQHF,TGTGCCACCTTAGGAGACAATCAGCCCCAGCATTTT
TRBV28,.,TRBD2,TRBJ2-7,CASSPIAGSSYEQYF,TGTGCCAGCAGTCCTATAGCGGGGTCCTCCTACGAGCAGTACTTC
TRBV9,.,TRBD2,TRBJ2-7,CASSVGGGLTYEQYF,TGTGCCAGCAGCGTAGGGGGAGGGCTAACCTACGAGCAGTACTTC
TRBV7-6,.,.,TRBJ2-2,CASSLGAGTGELFF,TGTGCCAGCAGCTTAGGGGCCGGCACCGGGGAGCTGTTTTTT
TRBV5-5,.,.,TRBJ2-5,CASSFSVQGNLETQYF,TGTGCCAGCAGCTTTTCGGTCCAGGGAAATCTAGAGACCCAGTACTTC
TRBV2,.,.,TRBJ2-1,CASSTIVGASEQFF,TGTGCCAGCAGTACTATCGTGGGGGCGAGCGAGCAGTTCTTC
TRBV7-9,.,.,TRBJ2-1,CASSGTSAGPYNEQFF,TGTGCCAGCAGCGGGACTTCTGCGGGACCCTACAATGAGCAGTTCTTC
TRBV9,once,TRBD1,TRBJ2-3,CASSVAGTGGPTDTQYF,TGTGCCAGCAGCGTGGCCGGGACAGGGGGCCCGACAGATACGCAGTATTTT
TRBV7-2,few,TRBD1,TRBJ1-4,CASSLGTGQTNEKLFF,TGTGCCAGCAGCCTCGGGACAGGGCAAACTAATGAAAAACTGTTTTTT
TRBV6-6,.,TRBD1,TRBJ1-4,CASRPGQLNEKLFF,TGTGCCAGCAGGCCGGGACAGCTTAATGAAAAACTGTTTTTT
TRBV28,.,.,TRBJ2-7,CASSLFPLEQYF,TGTGCCAGCAGTTTATTCCCCCTCGAGCAGTACTTC
TRBV5-1,.,TRBD2,TRBJ2-5,CASSSPTSVDQYF,TGCGCCAGCAGCTCACCGACTAGCGTCGACCAGTACTTC
TRBV18,.,.,TRBJ1-5,CASSPGQVQPQHF,TGTGCCAGCTCACCGGGGCAGGTTCAGCCCCAGCATTTT
TRBV7-2,.,.,TRBJ1-3,CASSLQGTGNTIYF,TGTGCCAGCAGCTTACAAGGGACAGGAAACACCATATATTTT
TRBV5-1,.,TRBD1,TRBJ2-2,CASSLLPDRVTGELFF,TGCGCCAGCAGCCTACTCCCGGACAGGGTCACCGGGGAGCTGTTTTTT
TRBV11-3,few,TRBD2,TRBJ2-3,CASSERQGGRDTQYF,TGTGCCAGCAGCGAGCGGCAGGGAGGGAGAGATACGCAGTATTTT
TRBV10-1,.,TRBD2,TRBJ2-3,CAIVTSGRVADTQYF,TGCGCCATCGTTACTAGCGGGAGGGTAGCAGATACGCAGTATTTT
TRBV5-4,.,.,TRBJ2-3,CASSWGGGISTDTQYF,TGTGCCAGCAGCTGGGGCGGTGGGATTAGCACAGATACGCAGTATTTT
TRBV9,.,.,TRBJ1-1,CASSVDPSGRNSEAFF,TGTGCCAGCAGCGTAGACCCGTCAGGCCGCAACTCTGAAGCTTTCTTT
TRBV11-2,.,TRBD1,TRBJ1-2,CASSPGQGGGYTF,TGTGCCAGCAGCCCCGGACAGGGAGGTGGCTACACCTTC
TRBV9,.,TRBD1,TRBJ1-2,CASSVGGGGQGNDGYTF,TGTGCCAGCAGCGTAGGTGGGGGTGGACAGGGGAATGATGGCTACACCTTC
TRBV7-2,once,.,TRBJ1-5,CASSFRAGQPQHF,TGTGCCAGCAGCTTTCGTGCGGGTCAGCCCCAGCATTTT
TRBV9,.,TRBD1,TRBJ2-1,CASSVDGQGANEQFF,TGTGCCAGCAGCGTAGACGGACAGGGGGCTAATGAGCAGTTCTTC
TRBV25-1,.,TRBD1,TRBJ1-2,CASSEWAGGQGYTF,TGTGCCAGCAGTGAATGGGCAGGGGGTCAGGGCTACACCTTC
TRBV6-1,.,.,TRBJ1-6,CASSVRSSYNSPLHF,TGTGCCAGCAGTGTCCGGAGCTCCTATAATTCACCCCTCCACTTT
TRBV28,once,.,TRBJ1-5,CASSLSGGAGQPQHF,TGTGCCAGCAGTTTATCGGGTGGGGCTGGTCAGCCCCAGCATTTT
TRBV5-1,.,.,TRBJ1-1,CASSLELNTEAFF,TGCGCCAGCAGCTTGGAGCTTAACACTGAAGCTTTCTTT
TRBV7-2,.,.,TRBJ1-5,CASSSQETGGGMAQHF,TGTGCCAGCAGCTCCCAGGAAACGGGGGGGGGCATGGCCCAGCATTTT
TRBV18,.,TRBD1,TRBJ1-1,CASSRPGGANTEAFF,TGTGCCAGCTCACGACCAGGGGGCGCGAACACTGAAGCTTTCTTT
TRBV30,.,.,TRBJ1-1,CAWSVGLTGRAEAFF,TGTGCCTGGAGTGTAGGACTTACCGGTAGGGCTGAAGCTTTCTTT
TRBV28,.,TRBD2,TRBJ2-3,CASSPLSGRASADTQYF,TGTGCCAGCAGTCCCCTTAGCGGGAGGGCCTCCGCAGATACGCAGTATTTT
TRBV6-1,.,.,TRBJ1-2,CASSDRGGGGYTF,TGTGCCAGCAGTGACAGGGGTGGTGGTGGCTACACCTTC
TRBV10-3,.,.,TRBJ1-1,CAISDPSGTSGEAFF,TGTGCCATCAGTGATCCCTCCGGGACTTCAGGCGAAGCTTTCTTT
TRBV5-4,.,TRBD1,TRBJ2-1,CASSPVSGTGTEQFF,TGTGCCAGCAGCCCGGTATCCGGGACAGGGACTGAGCAGTTCTTC
TRBV30,.,.,TRBJ1-6,CAWSGGSPLHF,TGTGCCTGGAGTGGCGGATCACCCCTCCACTTT
TRBV19,.,.,TRBJ2-5,CASSILPGETQYF,TGTGCCAGTAGTATCCTTCCCGGAGAGACCCAGTACTTC
TRBV27,few,.,TRBJ2-7,CASSLQGDEQYF,TGTGCCAGCAGTTTACAAGGGGACGAGCAGTACTTC
TRBV4-3,.,TRBD2,TRBJ2-7,CASSHGAGGQYEQYF,TGCGCCAGCAGCCACGGAGCGGGGGGGCAGTACGAGCAGTACTTC
TRBV28,.,.,TRBJ2-7,CASSLSRFEQYF,TGTGCCAGCAGTTTAAGTCGGTTCGAGCAGTACTTC